This TCR beta chain was captured in a study of blood T cell repertoires in COVID-19. Study summary: Acute-phase and convalescent COVID-19 samples originated in the United States, Italy and Spain. T cells, B-cell-depleted T cells, or PBMCs provided the cDNA or gDNA that served as material.

Original data processing: Amplification of reference gene primers was used by the study to estimate nucleated cell counts. Profiled with immunoSEQ multiplex PCR; TCRdb holds only in-frame clones, not every one. V and J calls and clone size follow that table, whereas D and trimming were derived from the DNA. Among about 130,000 clones, around 70% were seen once, and the ten largest hold approximately 5.7%. Trimming took off 0 bases at V and 1 base at J, with 6 bases between the two ends. The germline CDR1 and CDR2 sequences are KGHSH and LQKENI. There are 14 residues in the CDR3. The sequence derives from a man in his sixties with acute or convalescent COVID-19. Sequencing was done on a sample of peripheral blood. The chain employs TRBV18 and TRBJ1-2; D call uncertain. CDR3 sequence: CASSPPHSNYGYTF. In DNA, the CDR3 is TGTGCCAGCTCACCACCGCACAGTAACTATGGCTACACCTTC.